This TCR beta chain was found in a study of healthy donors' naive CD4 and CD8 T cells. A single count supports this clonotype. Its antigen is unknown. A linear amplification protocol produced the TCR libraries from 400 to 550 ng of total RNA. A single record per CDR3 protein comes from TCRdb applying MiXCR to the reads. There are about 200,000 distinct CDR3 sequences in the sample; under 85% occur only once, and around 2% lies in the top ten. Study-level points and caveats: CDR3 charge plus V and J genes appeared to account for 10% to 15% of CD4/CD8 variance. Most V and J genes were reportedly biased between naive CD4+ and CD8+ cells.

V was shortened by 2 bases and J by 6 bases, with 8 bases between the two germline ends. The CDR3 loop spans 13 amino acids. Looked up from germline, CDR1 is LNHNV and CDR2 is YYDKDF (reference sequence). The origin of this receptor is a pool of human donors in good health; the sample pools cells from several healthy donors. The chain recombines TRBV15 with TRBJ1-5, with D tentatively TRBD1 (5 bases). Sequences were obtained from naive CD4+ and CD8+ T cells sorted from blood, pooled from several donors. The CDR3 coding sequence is TGTGCCACCAGCAGACAGGGAGCTCAGCCCCAGCATTTT. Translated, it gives CATSRQGAQPQHF.